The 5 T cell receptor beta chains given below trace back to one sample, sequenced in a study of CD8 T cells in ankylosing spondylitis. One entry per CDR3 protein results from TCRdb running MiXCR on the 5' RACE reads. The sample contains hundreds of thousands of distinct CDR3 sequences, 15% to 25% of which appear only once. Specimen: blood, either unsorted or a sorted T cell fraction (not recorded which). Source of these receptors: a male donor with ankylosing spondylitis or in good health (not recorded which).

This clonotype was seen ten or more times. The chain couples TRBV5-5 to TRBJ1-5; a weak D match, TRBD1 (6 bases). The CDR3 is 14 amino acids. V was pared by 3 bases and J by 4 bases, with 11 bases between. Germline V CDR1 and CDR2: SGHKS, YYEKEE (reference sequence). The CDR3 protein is CASSWDGQNQPQHF. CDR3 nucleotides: TGTGCCAGCAGCTGGGACGGACAGAATCAGCCCCAGCATTTT.

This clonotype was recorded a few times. CDR3 sequence: CASKDRGSSYEQYV. As DNA, the CDR3 is TGTGCCAGCAAGGACAGGGGAAGCTCCTACGAGCAGTACGTC. The chain uses TRBV27 and TRBJ2-7; 9 positions agree with TRBD1. CDR3 size: 14 residues. Germline CDR1 MNHEY, CDR2 SMNVEV (reference sequence). After removal of 7 bases from V and 0 bases from J, the junction contained 4 bases not matched to a gene.

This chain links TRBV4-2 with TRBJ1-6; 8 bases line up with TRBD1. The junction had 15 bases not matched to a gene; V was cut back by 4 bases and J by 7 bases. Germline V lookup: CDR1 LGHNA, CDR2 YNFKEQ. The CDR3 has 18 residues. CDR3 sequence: CASSPLFRTGTFNSPLHF. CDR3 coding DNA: TGTGCCAGCAGCCCTCTTTTTCGGACAGGGACCTTCAATTCACCCCTCCACTTT.

The CDR3 DNA sequence: TGTGCCAGCAGCTTGATAGGCGGAGAGACCCAGTACTTC. This translates into CASSLIGGETQYF. The chain has TRBV5-4 and TRBJ2-5; D not certain. CDR3 length equals 13 residues. Germline values: CDR1 SGHNT, CDR2 YYREEE (reference sequence). V was shortened by 1 base and J by 4 bases, with 8 bases between the two germline ends.

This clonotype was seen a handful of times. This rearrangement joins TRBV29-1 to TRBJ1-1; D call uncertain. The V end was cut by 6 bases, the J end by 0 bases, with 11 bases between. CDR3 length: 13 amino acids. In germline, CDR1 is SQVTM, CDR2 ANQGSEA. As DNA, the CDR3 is TGCAGCGTCGCCAAAAGTCTGAACACTGAAGCTTTCTTT. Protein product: CSVAKSLNTEAFF.